Sequencing of this T cell receptor beta chain was carried out in a study of T-cell memory formation after mild COVID-19. The 5'RACE method, run with constant-segment primers, produced TCR alpha and TCR beta cDNA libraries (carrying sample barcodes and UMIs). TCRdb reprocessed the 5' RACE reads via MiXCR and lists one record per CDR3 protein. The sample contains roughly 580,000 distinct CDR3 sequences, approximately 18% of which appear only once. Notes on the study in general: Prior to infection, memory already included some responding clones, suggesting cross-reactive memory joined.

Of note for this clonotype: Its target is not known.

Sequenced material: PBMCs or a T cell subset sorted from them (not recorded which). This clonotype originated in an adult woman who had mild COVID-19 (a few samples of this study predate the infection). Cell type and time point are not known.

The CDR3 DNA reads TGTGCCAGCAGCGTAGAGGCTAGCGGGTCCTACAATGAGCAGTTCTTC. Encoded protein: CASSVEASGSYNEQFF. The V and J genes are TRBV9 and TRBJ2-1, with 8 nucleotides matching TRBD2. The CDR3 consists of 16 residues. Germline values: CDR1 SGDLS, CDR2 YYNGEE. V trimming: 0 bases; J trimming: 1 base; junction bases outside the gene matches: 3.